This TCR beta chain emerged from a study of cytomegalovirus exposure and HLA in healthy donors. Findings and caveats of the study: The authors later found TCR association rates varying by HLA locus, with DRB1 most and HLA-C fewest. Relative to the approximately 630-donor mean, N-insertions were reportedly fewer in an Asian-associated ancestry cluster in a later analysis. The authors listed 164 TCR beta chains as cytomegalovirus-associated.

As to this clone: What it binds is unknown.

PCR involved 60 Vbeta and 13 Jbeta primers. Assay used: immunoSEQ multiplex PCR; TCRdb lists only in-frame clones, some missing. The top ten hold approximately 6.9% of the sample, which has some 150,000 clones, around 79% seen once. Germline V CDR1 and CDR2: SGHKS, YYEKEE (reference sequence). J was trimmed by 7 bases and V by 4 bases; bases with no gene match: 7. The CDR3 has 16 amino acids. The chain recombines TRBV5-5 with TRBJ2-1, with 14 bases lining up with TRBD2. The receptor comes from a middle-aged woman in good health and CMV-seropositive. Sequenced input: PBMCs. CDR3 sequence: CASSAGLAGVWNEQFF. The DNA for the CDR3 is TGTGCCAGCAGCGCGGGACTAGCGGGGGTATGGAATGAGCAGTTCTTC.